This entry lists 20 T cell receptor beta chains sequenced from one sample in a study of tissue T cells after allogeneic stem cell transplantation. The assay was immunoSEQ multiplex PCR, and TCRdb's table has in-frame clones only and misses some. The sample shows over 1,000 clones, about 71% of them seen only once. Steroid-refractory graft-versus-host disease after allogeneic hematopoietic cell transplant qualified adults for prospective research-autopsy enrollment. Sequences were derived from stomach tissue, sampled at autopsy. These receptors all come from a male patient of 60 years or more with steroid-refractory graft-versus-host disease after an allogeneic stem cell transplant. Certain T cells may be donor cells from the graft.

The J gene is TRBJ2-1, the V gene TRBV27; no reliable D call. Trimming stripped 2 bases from V and 4 bases from J, with 12 bases between. The CDR3 runs 15 residues. The germline V gene has CDR1 MNHEY and CDR2 SMNVEV (reference sequence). The DNA for the CDR3 is TGTGCCAGCAGTTTACTCAGTACTGGTTACAATGAGCAGTTCTTC. It translates to CASSLLSTGYNEQFF.

This chain links TRBV4-3 with TRBJ2-5, with D hard to call. Trimming removed 1 base at V and 4 bases at J, with 10 bases between. The CDR3 is made up of 14 amino acids. Germline CDR1 and CDR2: LGHNA and YSLEER. Here the CDR3 DNA reads TGCGCCAGCAGCCAAGGACGACGAGGAGAGACCCAGTACTTC. Translation gives CASSQGRRGETQYF.

This rearrangement joins TRBV4-2 to TRBJ2-7; possible D gene TRBD2, 7 bases. Germline-derived CDR1 and CDR2 are LGHNA and YNFKEQ. The length of the CDR3 is 16 residues. The ends were cut back, 1 base at V and 6 bases at J, with 19 bases in the middle. CDR3 nucleotides: TGTGCCAGCAGCCAAGTGGGTGGCAGGGGAGGGGTCGAGCAGTACTTC. Amino acids: CASSQVGGRGGVEQYF.

This clone was picked up a small number of times. V usage is TRBV4-3 and J usage is TRBJ2-7, with 7 positions matching TRBD1. V was pared by 1 base and J by 2 bases, with 2 bases of the junction left unmatched. In germline, CDR1 is LGHNA, CDR2 YSLEER. The CDR3 contains 14 residues. The CDR3 spells CASSQGTGTYEQYF. CDR3 DNA sequence: TGCGCCAGCAGCCAAGGGACAGGAACCTACGAGCAGTACTTC.

Notes on this clone: Other nucleotide sequences in the sample specify the same CDR3. The chain employs TRBV12-3 or TRBV12-4 and TRBJ2-7; 8 nucleotides agree with TRBD2. V trimming: 6 bases; J trimming: 4 bases; junction bases outside the gene matches: 2. The CDR3 is made up of 12 amino acids. This chain's CDR3 is CASSPGGYEQYF. The CDR3 DNA reads as TGTGCCAGCAGCCCGGGAGGGTACGAGCAGTACTTC.

By share of the sample, this clone is large (0.1 to 1%). This chain connects TRBV19 to TRBJ2-1; the match to TRBD1 covers 7 bases. V was clipped by 8 bases and J by 5 bases; unmatched bases: 12. Germline V lookup: CDR1 LNHDA, CDR2 SQIVND (reference sequence). The CDR3 is made up of 15 amino acids. The CDR3 region has the DNA TGTGCCAGTCGGACAGGCCCCTTACCCAACAATGAGCAGTTCTTC. Protein product: CASRTGPLPNNEQFF.

This chain connects TRBV2 to TRBJ2-2; D perhaps matches TRBD2 (5 bases). Germline CDR1 SNHLY, CDR2 FYNNEI. The CDR3 has 13 residues. Trimming removed 7 bases at V and 6 bases at J, with 12 bases between. The CDR3 DNA is TGTGCCAGCAAGGGAGAAGGGCCCGGGGAGCTGTTTTTT. This sequence encodes CASKGEGPGELFF.

This clone qualifies as hyperexpanded (1% or more). The V and J genes are TRBV4-3 and TRBJ1-2, with D possibly matching TRBD1 (6 bases). Per germline, CDR1 LGHNA and CDR2 YSLEER. This CDR3 has 15 amino acids. V lost 0 bases and J 4 bases, leaving 12 bases between the germline ends. In DNA form, the CDR3 reads TGCGCCAGCAGCCAAGAGATCCAGGGGACCTATGGCTACACCTTC. It codes for CASSQEIQGTYGYTF.

This chain joins TRBV4-3 and TRBJ2-7, with D perhaps TRBD2 (5 bases). Germline V gene data show CDR1 as LGHNA and CDR2 as YSLEER. The V end lost 0 bases, the J end lost 3 bases, and 6 bases lay between the germline ends. CDR3 length: 13 residues. The CDR3 region has the DNA TGCGCCAGCAGCCAAGAGAGGGACTACGAGCAGTACTTC. This sequence encodes CASSQERDYEQYF.

The chain recombines TRBV3-1 (or the pseudogene TRBV3-2) with TRBJ1-2, with 8 bases lining up with TRBD1. The trim removed 5 bases at V and 3 bases at J, leaving 2 bases unmatched. The CDR3 has 13 residues. Germline assignment: CDR1 LGHDT and CDR2 YNNKEL (reference sequence). The CDR3 here is CASSSTGDYGYTF. The CDR3 nucleotides read TGTGCCAGCAGCTCGACAGGGGACTATGGCTACACCTTC.

This chain uses TRBV6-5 with TRBJ2-5; 7 bases are shared with TRBD1. The CDR3 is made up of 13 amino acids. Unmatched junction bases numbered 4, after V lost 4 bases and J lost 5 bases. Germline assignment: CDR1 MNHEY and CDR2 SVGAGI. As DNA, the CDR3 is TGTGCCAGCAGTTTCCGGGACAGCGAGACCCAGTACTTC. Protein product: CASSFRDSETQYF.

A few counts support this clone. This chain uses TRBV18 with TRBJ2-2; 10 nucleotides line up with TRBD2. V lost 0 bases to trimming and J lost 0 bases; unmatched junction nucleotides: 13. This CDR3 has 21 residues. Germline CDR1 KGHSH, CDR2 LQKENI. The CDR3 region is CASSPPLYQLAGDPNTGELFF. The CDR3 DNA reads as TGTGCCAGCTCACCACCTCTATATCAGCTAGCGGGGGACCCGAACACCGGGGAGCTGTTTTTT.

The gene calls are TRBV20-1 and TRBJ1-2; maybe TRBD1 (5 bases). V gave up 0 bases and J gave up 8 bases, with 7 bases separating them. CDR3 length: 11 amino acids. Per germline, CDR1 DFQATT and CDR2 SNEGSKA (reference sequence). The DNA for the CDR3 is TGCAGTGCTAGAGAATGGGGGGGCTACACCTTC. Its translation is CSAREWGGYTF.

CDR3 sequence: CASSDSSGGTDTQYF. The CDR3 DNA is TGTGCCAGCAGTGACTCTAGCGGGGGCACAGATACGCAGTATTTT. V gene TRBV6-4 combines with J gene TRBJ2-3; 8 bases align to TRBD2. The CDR3 runs 15 residues. V trimming: 0 bases; J trimming: 1 base; junction bases outside the gene matches: 0. Germline V CDR1 and CDR2: MRHNA, SNTAGT.

The chain couples TRBV3-1 (or the pseudogene TRBV3-2) to TRBJ2-2; the D gene is possibly TRBD1 (5 bases). The V end was cut by 1 base, the J end by 0 bases, with 9 bases between. The CDR3 extends over 16 amino acids. CDR1 is LGHDT and CDR2 is YNNKEL in the germline V gene (reference sequence). As DNA, the CDR3 is TGTGCCAGCAGCCAAGGAAGGGGCCCGAACACCGGGGAGCTGTTTTTT. It translates to CASSQGRGPNTGELFF.

This clone appeared once. The chain employs TRBV11-2 and TRBJ2-1; D is undetermined. Trimming removed 3 bases at V and 9 bases at J, with 15 bases between. Germline assignment: CDR1 SGHAT and CDR2 FQNNGV. This CDR3 has 14 residues. The CDR3 loop reads CASSFNVYLGEQFF. The CDR3 DNA is TGTGCCAGCAGCTTTAACGTGTACTTAGGTGAGCAGTTCTTC.

The genes are TRBV29-1 and TRBJ1-3; D is uncertain. Deletions cut 4 bases from V and 1 base from J, with 5 bases between. CDR3 size: 12 residues. Germline values: CDR1 SQVTM, CDR2 ANQGSEA. Written as DNA, the CDR3 is TGCAGCGTTGGAGGGTCTGGAAACACCATATATTTT. It translates to CSVGGSGNTIYF.

On this clone itself: The sample holds other DNA sequences that translate to the same CDR3. The V call is TRBV12-3 or TRBV12-4, the J call TRBJ2-7; TRBD2 matches at 7 bases. V gave up 5 bases and J gave up 4 bases; unmatched junction bases: 2. The CDR3 is 12 amino acids. The CDR3 coding sequence is TGTGCCAGCAGTCCGGGGGGTTACGAGCAGTACTTC. This gives the protein CASSPGGYEQYF.

The chain uses TRBV12-3 or TRBV12-4 and TRBJ2-7, with a weak D call TRBD2 (7 bases). The CDR3 runs to 13 residues. Trimming stripped 7 bases from V and 1 base from J, with 11 bases between. The CDR3 sequence: CASTRGGSYEQYF. CDR3 DNA sequence: TGTGCCAGCACGAGGGGGGGTTCCTACGAGCAGTACTTC.

The chain links TRBV7-6 to TRBJ1-3; D possibly corresponds to TRBD1 (6 bases). The V end lost 5 bases, the J end lost 2 bases, and 22 bases lay between the germline ends. CDR3 length: 18 residues. Germline V gives CDR1 SGHVS, CDR2 FNYEAQ. CDR3 region: CASSRGADSGLAGNTIYF. The DNA of the CDR3 is TGTGCCAGCAGCAGGGGGGCGGACTCGGGGCTTGCTGGAAACACCATATATTTT. Combining the CDR3 with reference TRBV7-6 and TRBJ1-3 gives the whole variable domain GAGVSQSPRYKVTKRGQDVALRCDPISGHVSLYWYRQALGQGPEFLTYFNYEAQQDKSGLPNDRFSAERPEGSISTLTIQRTEQRDSAMYRCASSRGADSGLAGNTIYFGEGSWLTVV.